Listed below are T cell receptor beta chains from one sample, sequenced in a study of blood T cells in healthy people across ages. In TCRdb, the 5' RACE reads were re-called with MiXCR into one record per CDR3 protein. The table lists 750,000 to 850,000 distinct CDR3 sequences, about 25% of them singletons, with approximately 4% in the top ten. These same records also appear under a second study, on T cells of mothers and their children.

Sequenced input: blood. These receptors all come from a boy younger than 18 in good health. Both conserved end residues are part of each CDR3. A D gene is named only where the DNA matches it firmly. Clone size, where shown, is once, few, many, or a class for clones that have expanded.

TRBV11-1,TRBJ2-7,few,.,CASSSISGSYEQYF,TGTGCCAGCAGCTCCATTAGCGGATCCTACGAGCAGTACTTC
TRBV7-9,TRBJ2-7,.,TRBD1,CASSSPHEGANTYEQYF,TGTGCCAGCAGCTCCCCCCACGAGGGGGCTAATACCTACGAGCAGTACTTC
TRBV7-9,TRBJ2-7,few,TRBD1,CASSFSGTGASYEQYF,TGTGCCAGCAGCTTCTCCGGGACAGGCGCCTCCTACGAGCAGTACTTC
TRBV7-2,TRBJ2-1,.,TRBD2,CASSFPSGNNEQFF,TGTGCCAGCAGCTTCCCTAGCGGGAACAATGAGCAGTTCTTC
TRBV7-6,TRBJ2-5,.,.,CASSLNPWGTQETQYF,TGTGCCAGCAGCTTAAACCCTTGGGGGACCCAAGAGACCCAGTACTTC
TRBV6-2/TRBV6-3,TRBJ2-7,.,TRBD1,CASSYSGQLAYEQYF,TGTGCCAGCAGTTACTCGGGACAGCTAGCCTACGAGCAGTACTTC
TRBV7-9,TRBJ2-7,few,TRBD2,CASSPRTSGASYEQYF,TGTGCCAGCAGCCCACGGACTAGCGGGGCCTCCTACGAGCAGTACTTC
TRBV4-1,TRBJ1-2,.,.,CASSQDAENYGYTF,TGCGCCAGCAGCCAAGACGCGGAGAACTATGGCTACACCTTC
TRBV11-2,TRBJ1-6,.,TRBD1,CASSVGQGVNSPLHF,TGTGCCAGCAGCGTGGGACAGGGAGTTAATTCACCCCTCCACTTT
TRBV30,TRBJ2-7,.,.,CAWGDGEPYEQYF,TGTGCCTGGGGAGACGGGGAGCCCTACGAGCAGTACTTC
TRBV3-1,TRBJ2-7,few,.,CASSQTVYEQYF,TGTGCCAGCAGCCAGACAGTCTACGAGCAGTACTTC
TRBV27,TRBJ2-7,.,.,CASSWVDRTYEQYF,TGTGCCAGCAGTTGGGTAGACAGGACCTACGAGCAGTACTTC
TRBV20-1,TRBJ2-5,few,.,CSRTREQETQYF,TGCAGTCGAACCCGGGAGCAAGAGACCCAGTACTTC
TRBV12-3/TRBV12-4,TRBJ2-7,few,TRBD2,CASSLRTSGTYEQYF,TGTGCCAGCAGTCTTAGGACTAGCGGGACCTACGAGCAGTACTTC
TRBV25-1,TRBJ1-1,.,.,CASSEWAENTEAFF,TGTGCCAGCAGTGAATGGGCTGAGAACACTGAAGCTTTCTTT
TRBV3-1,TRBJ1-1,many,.,CASSQAGVEAFF,TGTGCCAGCAGCCAAGCAGGGGTCGAAGCTTTCTTT
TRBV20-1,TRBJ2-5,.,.,CSARGMTIQETQYF,TGCAGTGCTAGGGGCATGACTATCCAAGAGACCCAGTACTTC
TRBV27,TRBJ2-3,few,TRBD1,CASSLSPRTGNFNTQYF,TGTGCCAGCAGTTTATCTCCAAGGACAGGGAATTTCAATACGCAGTATTTT
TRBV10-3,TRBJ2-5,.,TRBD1,CAISESQGAETQYF,TGTGCCATCAGTGAGTCCCAGGGGGCAGAGACCCAGTACTTC
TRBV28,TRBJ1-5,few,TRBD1,CAVDRGGNQPQHF,TGTGCCGTTGACAGGGGAGGCAATCAGCCCCAGCATTTT
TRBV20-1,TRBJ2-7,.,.,CSAPGLPYEQYF,TGCAGTGCCCCGGGACTCCCCTACGAGCAGTACTTC
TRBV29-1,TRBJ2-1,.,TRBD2,CSVEVGLVQFF,TGCAGCGTTGAAGTTGGACTAGTCCAGTTCTTC
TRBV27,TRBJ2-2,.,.,CASSLDWNTGELFF,TGTGCCAGCAGTTTAGACTGGAACACCGGGGAGCTGTTTTTT
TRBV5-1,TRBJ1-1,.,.,CASSLPGVDTEAFF,TGCGCCAGCAGCTTGCCCGGGGTCGACACTGAAGCTTTCTTT
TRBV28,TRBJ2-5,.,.,CASRLTRQETQYF,TGTGCCAGCAGACTGACTAGACAAGAGACCCAGTACTTC
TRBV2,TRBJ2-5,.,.,CASKRTTQETQYF,TGTGCCAGCAAAAGGACAACGCAAGAGACCCAGTACTTC
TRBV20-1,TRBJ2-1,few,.,CSAQGHHNEQFF,TGCAGTGCTCAAGGACACCACAATGAGCAGTTCTTC
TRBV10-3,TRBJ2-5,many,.,CAISEGWGETQYF,TGTGCCATCAGTGAGGGGTGGGGAGAGACCCAGTACTTC
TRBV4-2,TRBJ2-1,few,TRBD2,CASKTSGMNEQFF,TGTGCGAGCAAGACTAGCGGGATGAATGAGCAGTTCTTC
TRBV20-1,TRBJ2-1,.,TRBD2,CSAPNGLSGGNEQFF,TGCAGTGCTCCTAACGGTCTCTCGGGGGGGAATGAGCAGTTCTTC
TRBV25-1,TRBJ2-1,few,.,CASSEFPGQTYSYNEQFF,TGTGCCAGCAGTGAATTCCCCGGACAGACTTACTCCTACAATGAGCAGTTCTTC
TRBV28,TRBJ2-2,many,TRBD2,CASATSGVNTGELFF,TGTGCCAGCGCTACTAGCGGGGTTAACACCGGGGAGCTGTTTTTT
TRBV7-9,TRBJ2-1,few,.,CASSSSDGYGDEQFF,TGTGCCAGCAGCTCTAGCGACGGGTACGGCGATGAGCAGTTCTTC
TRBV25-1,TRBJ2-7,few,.,CASSERKGHEQYF,TGTGCCAGCAGTGAAAGGAAGGGGCACGAGCAGTACTTC
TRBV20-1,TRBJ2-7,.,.,CSARQTESYEQYF,TGCAGTGCAAGACAGACAGAGTCCTACGAGCAGTACTTC
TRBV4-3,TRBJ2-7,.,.,CASSQEPGVGSYEQYF,TGCGCCAGCAGCCAAGAACCGGGAGTTGGGTCCTACGAGCAGTACTTC
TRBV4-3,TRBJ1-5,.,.,CASSQEGTSNQPQHF,TGCGCCAGCAGCCAAGAAGGCACTAGCAATCAGCCCCAGCATTTT
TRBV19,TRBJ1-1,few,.,CASRKQEYTEAFF,TGTGCCAGTAGGAAACAGGAATACACTGAAGCTTTCTTT
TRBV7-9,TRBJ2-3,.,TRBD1,CASSSVQGGRTDTQYF,TGTGCCAGCAGCTCCGTACAGGGGGGACGCACAGATACGCAGTATTTT
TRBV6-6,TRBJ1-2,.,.,CASNPGALGYGYTF,TGTGCCAGCAACCCTGGGGCCCTGGGCTATGGCTACACCTTC
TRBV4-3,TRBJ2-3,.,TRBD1,CASSLSHGTGARDTQYF,TGCGCCAGCAGCCTTAGCCATGGGACAGGGGCGAGGGATACGCAGTATTTT
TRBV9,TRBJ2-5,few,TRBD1,CASSRTTGLQETQYF,TGTGCCAGCAGCCGAACGACAGGGCTCCAAGAGACCCAGTACTTC
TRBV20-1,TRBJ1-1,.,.,CSARNFLQLSNTEAFF,TGCAGTGCTAGGAATTTCTTACAGCTTTCGAACACTGAAGCTTTCTTT
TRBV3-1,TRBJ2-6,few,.,CASVHWDSGANVLTF,TGTGCCAGCGTCCATTGGGACTCTGGGGCCAACGTCCTGACTTTC
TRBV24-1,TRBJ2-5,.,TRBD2,CATSDVTSAQETQYF,TGTGCCACCAGTGACGTGACTAGCGCCCAAGAGACCCAGTACTTC
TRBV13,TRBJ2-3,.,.,CASSQIDGATDTQYF,TGTGCCAGCAGCCAAATCGATGGGGCCACAGATACGCAGTATTTT
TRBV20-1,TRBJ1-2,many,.,CSRWTANGYTF,TGCAGTAGATGGACGGCCAATGGCTACACCTTC
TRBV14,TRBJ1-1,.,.,CASSQWGNTEAFF,TGTGCCAGCAGCCAATGGGGGAACACTGAAGCTTTCTTT
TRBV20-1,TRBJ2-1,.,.,CSASPLHAESYNEQFF,TGCAGTGCTAGCCCCCTCCATGCAGAATCCTACAATGAGCAGTTCTTC
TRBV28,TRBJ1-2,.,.,CASSLRRTALTGYTF,TGTGCCAGCAGTTTACGCCGGACGGCCTTGACTGGCTACACCTTC